This T cell receptor beta chain was recorded in a study of T-cell reconstitution after alpha-beta-depleted transplantation in children. Whole-study findings and limits: Elevated TCRbeta diversity at day 60 was traced, in some patients, to surviving recipient T cells and thymic progenitors.

Researchers prepared the TCRbeta library using unique molecular identifiers, the study reports. Each CDR3 protein is one row after TCRdb ran MiXCR on the PCR reads. The sample carries around 100,000 distinct CDR3 sequences, 7% to 8% recorded once. CDR1 is DFQATT, CDR2 SNEGSKA, per germline (reference sequence). V was trimmed by 1 base and J by 3 bases, leaving 9 bases between them. This CDR3 has 13 residues. In this sample, this clonotype turned up many times. Its antigen is as yet unknown. The genes are TRBV20-1 and TRBJ1-1, with D tentatively TRBD1 (5 bases). The receptor's source is a boy younger than 10 with acute lymphoblastic leukemia, due to receive a stem cell transplant. The sample here was PBMCs, taken before TCRalphabeta/CD19-depleted stem cell transplant. For the CDR3, the DNA is TGCAGTGCTAGAGGCATGGGGGACACTGAAGCTTTCTTT. Its protein is CSARGMGDTEAFF.